The entry that follows covers one TCR beta chain sequence. MiXCR, applied by TCRdb to the RT-PCR reads, yields one record per CDR3 protein. The sample shows about 160,000 distinct CDR3 sequences, about a quarter of them seen only once. The data were taken from a study of patients and donors after allogeneic stem cell transplantation. Germline V gene sequence: CDR1 SGHKS, CDR2 YYEKEE (reference sequence). The V gene lost 2 bases and the J gene lost 5 bases, with 8 bases spanning the gap. The CDR3 spans 14 residues. The source material was blood, either unsorted or a sorted T cell fraction (not recorded which). This TCR derives from a human donor who was either an allogeneic HSCT recipient or a stem cell or donor lymphocyte infusion donor (not recorded which). It is not recorded whose cells these are; they may come from a transplant donor. The chain combines TRBV5-5 with TRBJ1-6; D unresolved. This chain's CDR3 is CASSFTANNSPLHF. The CDR3 DNA sequence: TGTGCCAGCAGCTTTACCGCGAATAATTCACCCCTCCACTTT.